This T cell receptor beta chain was captured by sequencing in a study of CD4 T cells in relation to SARS-CoV-2 and coronaviruses. Study details: After 10 days of antigen culture, PBMC TCR beta CDR3s were sequenced. The restricting HLA molecule for shared crossreactive spike epitopes was mapped. Points from the study as a whole: Culture-expanded clones reflect memory recall rather than primary priming during culture.

Libraries were prepared by immunoSEQ multiplex PCR; TCRdb keeps only in-frame clonotypes and omits some of them. The sample carries over 40,000 clones, approximately 80% recorded once. On this clone: The antigen remains unidentified.

For less than eleven days, around 10^5 sorted CD4+ cells grew with T cell-depleted PBMCs and CEF. Trimming cost V 2 bases and J 5 bases, with 11 bases left between them. The CDR3 runs 13 residues. CDR1 is SGHDT and CDR2 is YYEEEE in the germline V gene. The TCR originated in an adult with COVID-19. Sequenced input: naive CD4+ T cells from PBMCs, cultured in vitro. Subset reported: naive CD4+ T cells isolated by negative enrichment. The chain recombines TRBV5-6 with TRBJ2-7; TRBD2 is a possible D gene (5 bases). The CDR3 reads CASSFKGVHEQYF. CDR3 DNA: TGTGCCAGCAGCTTTAAGGGAGTCCACGAGCAGTACTTC. The whole variable domain, remainder taken from reference TRBV5-6 and TRBJ2-7, is DAGVTQSPTHLIKTRGQQVTLRCSPKSGHDTVSWYQQALGQGPQFIFQYYEEEERQRGNFPDRFSGHQFPNYSSELNVNALLLGDSALYLCASSFKGVHEQYFGPGTRLTVT.